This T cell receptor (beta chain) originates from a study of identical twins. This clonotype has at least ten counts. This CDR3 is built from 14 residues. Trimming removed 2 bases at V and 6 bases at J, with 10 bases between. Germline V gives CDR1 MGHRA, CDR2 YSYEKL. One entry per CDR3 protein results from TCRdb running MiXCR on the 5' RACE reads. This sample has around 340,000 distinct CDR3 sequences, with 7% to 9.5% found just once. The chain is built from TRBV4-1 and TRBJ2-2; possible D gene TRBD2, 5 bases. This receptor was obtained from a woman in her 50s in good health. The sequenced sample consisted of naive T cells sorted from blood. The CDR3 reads CASSQLTGAGELFF. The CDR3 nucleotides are TGCGCCAGCAGCCAACTGACCGGGGCCGGGGAGCTGTTTTTT.